The 19 T cell receptor beta chains listed next were all sequenced from one sample in a study of blood T cell repertoires in COVID-19. Using immunoSEQ multiplex PCR, the repertoire was profiled, and TCRdb retains in-frame clones only, with some absent. This table holds roughly 240,000 clones, less than 90% found once. Sample: peripheral blood. All receptors come from a man aged 60-69 years who had recovered from COVID-19.

The chain links TRBV27 to TRBJ2-3; D unresolved. Trimming stripped 2 bases from V and 5 bases from J, with 2 bases between. Germline V CDR1 and CDR2: MNHEY, SMNVEV (reference sequence). CDR3 size: 11 residues. For the CDR3, the DNA is TGTGCCAGCAGTTTACAAGATACGCAGTATTTT. This translates into CASSLQDTQYF.

The gene calls are TRBV12-3 or TRBV12-4 and TRBJ1-1, with TRBD1 matching over 8 bases. The trim removed 5 bases at V and 4 bases at J, leaving 3 bases unmatched. The CDR3 consists of 13 residues. The CDR3 region is CASSTQGATEAFF. CDR3 DNA sequence: TGTGCCAGCAGTACGCAGGGGGCCACTGAAGCTTTCTTT.

V usage is TRBV9 and J usage is TRBJ1-4, with D perhaps TRBD1 (6 bases). Looked up from germline, CDR1 is SGDLS and CDR2 is YYNGEE. Trimming removed 3 bases at V and 7 bases at J, with 13 bases between. This CDR3 region has 14 residues. The CDR3 here is CASSAQGVREKLFF. The CDR3 DNA is TGTGCCAGCAGCGCACAGGGAGTGCGTGAAAAACTGTTTTTT. The full variable domain, rest sourced from reference TRBV9 and TRBJ1-4, is DSGVTQTPKHLITATGQRVTLRCSPRSGDLSVYWYQQSLDQGLQFLIQYYNGEERAKGNILERFSAQQFPDLHSELNLSSLELGDSALYFCASSAQGVREKLFFGSGTQLSVL.

The sample holds a few counts of this clone. The J gene is TRBJ1-5, the V gene TRBV7-2; D is perhaps TRBD1 (6 bases). CDR3 size: 14 residues. Germline V gene data show CDR1 as SGHTA and CDR2 as FQGNSA. V lost 3 bases and J 6 bases, leaving 12 bases between the germline ends. CDR3 loop: CASSFDGGPQPQHF. CDR3 DNA: TGTGCCAGCAGCTTTGATGGGGGCCCTCAGCCCCAGCATTTT.

This chain connects TRBV5-5 to TRBJ2-7; 11 bases agree with TRBD2. Germline CDR1 reads SGHKS; CDR2 reads YYEKEE (reference sequence). The V segment lost 0 bases and the J segment 6 bases; nucleotides outside the gene matches: 8. CDR3 length: 16 amino acids. As DNA, the CDR3 is TGTGCCAGCAGCTTGGGTCTAGCGGGAGGTCCGAGCGAGCAGTACTTC. This encodes CASSLGLAGGPSEQYF.

Only a few counts were recorded for this clone. The chain is built from TRBV3-1 (or the pseudogene TRBV3-2) and TRBJ1-1; D is undetermined. The CDR3 contains 13 residues. Germline V gene lookup returns CDR1 LGHDT and CDR2 YNNKEL (reference sequence). V lost 4 bases to trimming and J lost 0 bases, with 6 bases between them. The CDR3 loop is CASSPLLNTEAFF. The CDR3 DNA is TGTGCCAGCAGCCCGCTATTGAACACTGAAGCTTTCTTT.

This chain uses TRBV30 with TRBJ1-2; D gene uncertain. V lost 0 bases and J lost 1, with 6 bases in between. The germline CDR1 and CDR2 sequences are GTSNPN and SVGIG (reference sequence). The CDR3 is 13 residues long. The CDR3 loop is CAWSVGVNYGYTF. The DNA of the CDR3 is TGTGCCTGGAGTGTCGGGGTTAACTATGGCTACACCTTC.

The chain recombines TRBV6-5 with TRBJ1-5; 7 nucleotides match TRBD1. Trimming at V came to 5 bases and at J to 3 bases, leaving 4 bases not matched to a gene. Germline lookup yields CDR1 MNHEY and CDR2 SVGAGI. The CDR3 length is 14 residues. CDR3 in amino acids: CASSLGQVNQPQHF. CDR3 in DNA: TGTGCCAGCAGTCTAGGACAGGTCAATCAGCCCCAGCATTTT.

Written as DNA, the CDR3 is TGCGCCAGCAGTCAATCGAGCGGGGGACGTGAGGAAAAACTGTTTTTT. The encoded protein is CASSQSSGGREEKLFF. The chain couples TRBV23-1 to TRBJ1-4, with D perhaps matching TRBD1 (5 bases). TRBV23-1 is identified as an open reading frame with a role that is uncertain. V gave up 0 bases and J gave up 8 bases, with 16 bases separating them. This CDR3 has 16 residues.

The rearrangement links TRBV6-6 to TRBJ1-5, with 7 bases identical to TRBD1. Trimming took 5 bases from V and 1 from J; bases not matched to a gene: 11. The V gene's germline CDR1 is MNHNY and CDR2 SVGAGI (reference sequence). CDR3 length: 17 amino acids. The CDR3 bases are TGTGCCAGCAGTCCCTTTACAGGGGTGGCGAGCAATCAGCCCCAGCATTTT. This gives the protein CASSPFTGVASNQPQHF.

The rearrangement joins TRBV14 to TRBJ2-2; D possibly corresponds to TRBD2 (6 bases). This CDR3 region has 14 residues. The V gene lost 3 bases and the J gene lost 6 bases, with 11 bases spanning the gap. CDR1 is SGHDN, CDR2 FVKESK, per germline. CDR3 sequence: CASSQTRGSGELFF. CDR3 DNA: TGTGCCAGCAGCCAGACGCGGGGTTCCGGGGAGCTGTTTTTT.

The rearrangement links TRBV28 to TRBJ1-1; weak D call: TRBD1 (5 bases). The V and J ends lost 6 bases and 0 bases respectively, with 14 bases between them. Germline V gives CDR1 MDHEN, CDR2 SYDVKM. This CDR3 has 15 residues. CDR3 nucleotide sequence: TGTGCCAGCAGCTCCCCAGGGAAAATGAACACTGAAGCTTTCTTT. It translates to CASSSPGKMNTEAFF.

The chain joins TRBV5-1 to TRBJ2-1; perhaps TRBD2 as D (7 bases). The germline V gene has CDR1 SGHRS and CDR2 YFSETQ. Between the trimmed V and J ends, which lost 7 bases and 7 bases, there was a span of 18 bases. The length of the CDR3 is 14 residues. The CDR3 spells CASSRAGATNEQFF. In nucleotides, the CDR3 is TGCGCCAGCTCTCGGGCGGGGGCGACGAATGAGCAGTTCTTC.

V usage is TRBV28 and J usage is TRBJ1-2; D unclear. Germline-derived CDR1 and CDR2 are MDHEN and SYDVKM. Trimming removed 5 bases from V and 2 bases from J, with 18 bases in between. This CDR3 comprises 16 residues. The chain's CDR3 is CASSDRRRLGNYGYTF. CDR3 nucleotide sequence: TGTGCCAGCAGTGATCGGAGGAGATTGGGGAACTATGGCTACACCTTC.

The J gene is TRBJ2-3, the V gene TRBV5-6; tentative D call: TRBD1 (7 bases). The CDR3 sequence is 16 residues long. Germline CDR1 reads SGHDT; CDR2 reads YYEEEE. The V gene lost 2 bases and the J gene lost 4 bases, with 17 bases spanning the gap. The DNA of the CDR3 is TGTGCCAGCAGCTTTGGGCCCGACAGGGAGGCAGATACGCAGTATTTT. Translation gives CASSFGPDREADTQYF. Variable domain in full (rest from reference TRBV5-6 and TRBJ2-3): DAGVTQSPTHLIKTRGQQVTLRCSPKSGHDTVSWYQQALGQGPQFIFQYYEEEERQRGNFPDRFSGHQFPNYSSELNVNALLLGDSALYLCASSFGPDREADTQYFGPGTRLTVL.

This clone was detected a few times. The chain carries TRBV2 and TRBJ2-2; D is unclear. The CDR3 sequence is 12 residues long. Germline V gene lookup returns CDR1 SNHLY and CDR2 FYNNEI. Trimming removed 7 bases from V and 6 bases from J, with 9 bases in between. The CDR3 bases are TGTGCCAGCACCCGAGAGGCCGGGGAGCTGTTTTTT. Protein sequence: CASTREAGELFF.

The chain combines TRBV15 with TRBJ2-1; TRBD2 matches 13 bases. CDR1 is LNHNV and CDR2 is YYDKDF in the germline V gene (reference sequence). The CDR3 totals 16 residues. The J segment lost 2 bases and the V segment lost 8 bases, leaving 6 bases of the junction unmatched. CDR3 protein: CATGGTSGETYNEQFF. Written as DNA, the CDR3 is TGTGCCACCGGAGGGACTAGCGGGGAAACCTACAATGAGCAGTTCTTC.

This clone was picked up one time. The V call is TRBV19, the J call TRBJ1-1; TRBD1 might be the D (6 bases). V was shortened by 3 bases and J by 4 bases, with 9 bases between the two germline ends. The germline CDR1 and CDR2 sequences are LNHDA and SQIVND (reference sequence). The length of the CDR3 is 13 residues. The CDR3 DNA is TGTGCCAGTAGTATTGAGGGGGTCACTGAAGCTTTCTTT. Protein: CASSIEGVTEAFF.

This chain uses TRBV18 with TRBJ1-3; 9 nucleotides align to TRBD1. The CDR3 loop spans 17 amino acids. CDR1 is KGHSH and CDR2 is LQKENI in the germline V gene. V dropped 3 bases and J dropped 1; count of bases not matched to a gene: 7. CDR3: CASSPSRQGVSGNTIYF. For the CDR3, the DNA is TGTGCCAGCTCACCCTCCAGACAGGGGGTTTCTGGAAACACCATATATTTT.